Shown below are 13 T cell receptor beta chains from a single sample sequenced in a study of vaccination effects on CD4 cells after COVID-19. ViraFEST assay sequencing came after antigen-specific CD4+ T cells were expanded with viral peptide pools. The authors isolated CD4+ T cells after approximately 9 days of culture. Recipients of the vaccine had no prior SARS-CoV-2 infection and negative nucleocapsid antibodies. The method was immunoSEQ multiplex PCR; TCRdb's version includes in-frame clones alone and lacks a portion of them. The data show more than 35,000 clones, about 70% seen once. Their antigens remain unidentified. The specimen was CD4+ T cells from PBMCs cultured with HCoV-OC43 spike peptides, collected before COVID-19 vaccination. Specified subset: HCoV-OC43 spike overlapping peptide pool stimulation. These receptors came from a human donor who received a COVID-19 vaccine.

V is TRBV14 and J is TRBJ2-7; 10 bases align to TRBD1. This CDR3 has 15 residues. The germline V gene has CDR1 SGHDN and CDR2 FVKESK. The J segment lost 5 bases and the V segment lost 3 bases, leaving 7 bases of the junction unmatched. The CDR3, as DNA: TGTGCCAGCAGCCATTTCGGACAGGGGGTCCACGAGCAGTACTTC. It translates to CASSHFGQGVHEQYF.

The rearrangement uses TRBV20-1 and TRBJ2-1, with D uncertain. The V gene lost 7 bases and the J gene lost 5 bases, with 6 bases spanning the gap. The CDR3 is made up of 10 amino acids. CDR1 and CDR2 from the germline V gene are DFQATT and SNEGSKA (reference sequence). The CDR3 spells CSGLDNEQFF. The CDR3 region has the DNA TGCAGTGGCTTGGACAATGAGCAGTTCTTC.

This chain connects TRBV6-6 to TRBJ1-5; D gene uncertain. Germline V CDR1 and CDR2: MNHNY, SVGAGI (reference sequence). The length of the CDR3 is 14 residues. The V and J ends lost 2 bases and 7 bases respectively, with 12 bases between them. The CDR3 DNA is TGTGCCAGCAGTTACATGGAAATGGCCCAGCCCCAGCATTTT. Protein: CASSYMEMAQPQHF.

The chain carries TRBV5-1 and TRBJ1-1; D is uncertain. Trimming took 0 bases from V and 0 from J, leaving 6 bases between them. The CDR3 runs to 14 residues. The V gene's germline CDR1 is SGHRS and CDR2 YFSETQ. The chain's CDR3 is CASSLAVLNTEAFF. CDR3 bases: TGCGCCAGCAGCTTGGCAGTCCTGAACACTGAAGCTTTCTTT. Variable domain in full (rest from reference TRBV5-1 and TRBJ1-1): KAGVTQTPRYLIKTRGQQVTLSCSPISGHRSVSWYQQTPGQGLQFLFEYFSETQRNKGNFPGRFSGRQFSNSRSEMNVSTLELGDSALYLCASSLAVLNTEAFFGQGTRLTVV.

This clone was found a few times. CDR3 bases: TGTGCCAGCAGCCAAGAACGTTCGAACACCGGGGAGCTGTTTTTT. This codes for CASSQERSNTGELFF. The chain is built from TRBV4-2 and TRBJ2-2, with D unclear. CDR1 is LGHNA, CDR2 YNFKEQ, per germline. The CDR3 runs 15 residues. Trimming stripped 0 bases from V and 0 bases from J, with 5 bases between.

The V and J genes are TRBV7-2 and TRBJ2-5, with 10 positions matching TRBD2. This CDR3 has 17 residues. V lost 6 bases to trimming and J lost 2 bases; unmatched junction nucleotides: 12. CDR1 and CDR2 (germline): SGHTA, FQGNSA. Here the CDR3 DNA reads TGTGCCAGCAGAGGAGTCTGGCCTAGCGGGAGTCAAGAGACCCAGTACTTC. Amino acid sequence: CASRGVWPSGSQETQYF.

The gene calls are TRBV4-2 and TRBJ2-3; D is tentatively TRBD1 or TRBD2 (5 bases each). Germline V lookup: CDR1 LGHNA, CDR2 YNFKEQ. This CDR3 has 15 amino acids. The ends were cut back, 0 bases at V and 4 bases at J, with 11 bases in the middle. The chain's CDR3 is CASSQDRQGADTQYF. The CDR3 bases are TGTGCCAGCAGCCAAGATAGGCAGGGAGCAGATACGCAGTATTTT.

The chain links TRBV15 to TRBJ1-4; 7 bases line up with TRBD1. Losses at the gene ends were 0 bases for V and 8 bases for J; bases not matched to a gene: 3. Germline lookup yields CDR1 LNHNV and CDR2 YYDKDF (reference sequence). The CDR3 has 14 amino acids. CDR3 loop: CATSRDRGGEKLFF. The DNA of the CDR3 is TGTGCCACCAGCAGAGATCGAGGGGGCGAAAAACTGTTTTTT.

This clone was seen a few times. V usage is TRBV6-5 and J usage is TRBJ2-7; a weak D match, TRBD2 (7 bases). This CDR3 comprises 15 residues. Trimming cost V 7 bases and J 4 bases, with 20 bases left between them. CDR1 is MNHEY, CDR2 SVGAGI, per germline. In DNA form, the CDR3 reads TGTGCCAGCACCTCCCCTGAGGGGGGGAAATACGAGCAGTACTTC. As protein: CASTSPEGGKYEQYF.

The chain couples TRBV5-5 to TRBJ2-1; D ambiguous. This CDR3 region has 15 residues. Germline V gene data show CDR1 as SGHKS and CDR2 as YYEKEE (reference sequence). V was shortened by 0 bases and J by 6 bases, with 13 bases between the two germline ends. The CDR3: CASSLAPGPSNEQFF. As DNA, the CDR3 is TGTGCCAGCAGCTTGGCGCCCGGACCTTCCAATGAGCAGTTCTTC.

There are a few counts of this clone. This chain joins TRBV18 and TRBJ1-1, with D maybe TRBD1 (5 bases). This CDR3 has 12 residues. CDR1 is KGHSH, CDR2 LQKENI, per germline. V dropped 6 bases and J dropped 8 bases, with 13 bases sitting between them. CDR3 DNA sequence: TGTGCCAGCTCTACGAGGGGAATGGAAGCTTTCTTT. Translated, it gives CASSTRGMEAFF.

This clone occurred a few times. The chain has TRBV5-1 and TRBJ1-2; unclear D gene. Germline loops: CDR1 SGHRS, CDR2 YFSETQ. Deletions cut 0 bases from V and 3 bases from J, with 15 bases between. The CDR3 has 16 residues. CDR3 protein: CASSLVGGSSDYGYTF. DNA for the CDR3: TGCGCCAGCAGCTTGGTAGGTGGGTCCAGTGACTATGGCTACACCTTC. Combining the CDR3 with reference TRBV5-1 and TRBJ1-2 gives the whole variable domain KAGVTQTPRYLIKTRGQQVTLSCSPISGHRSVSWYQQTPGQGLQFLFEYFSETQRNKGNFPGRFSGRQFSNSRSEMNVSTLELGDSALYLCASSLVGGSSDYGYTFGSGTRLTVV.

V and J are TRBV6-2 or TRBV6-3 and TRBJ1-2; D is unclear. This CDR3 is built from 16 residues. Germline assignment: CDR1 MNHEY and CDR2 SVGEGT. Trimming left V 5 bases short and J 0 bases short, with 16 bases between. This CDR3 is CASSRTQRMTNYGYTF. In DNA form, the CDR3 reads TGTGCCAGCAGTCGCACCCAGAGGATGACTAACTATGGCTACACCTTC.